This is a list of T cell receptor beta chains from one sample in a study of T cell responses to AZD1222 COVID-19 vaccine. Only in-frame clones appear in the TCRdb table, and some are missing; sequencing was by immunoSEQ multiplex PCR. Of some 150,000 clones in the sample, about 92% were seen once. The material sequenced was peripheral blood, taken on day 0 of AZD1222 vaccination. These receptors came from an adult in good health. Each CDR3 is given with its conserved first and last residue. D genes are given only for firm matches. Part of the rows lack a size; the others show once, few, many or a class for expanded clones.

d_call	v_call	j_call	clone_size	cdr3_nt	cdr3_aa
TRBD1	TRBV5-1	TRBJ2-7	NA	TGCGCCAGCAGCTTGACAGGGGGGATCAACGAGCAGTACTTC	CASSLTGGINEQYF
NA	TRBV2	TRBJ1-2	NA	TGTGCCAGCAGTGAAACTAGGACAGCACCTAACTATGGCTACACCTTC	CASSETRTAPNYGYTF
NA	TRBV3-1/TRBV3-2	TRBJ1-4	once	TGTGCCAGCAGCCAAGATCTGCAGGGTGAAAAACTGTTTTTT	CASSQDLQGEKLFF
NA	TRBV7-2	TRBJ1-6	NA	TGTGCCAGCAGCTTAGAAAGGGGCGTCAGGCTCAATTCACCCCTCCACTTT	CASSLERGVRLNSPLHF
NA	TRBV27	TRBJ1-2	NA	TGTGCCAGCAGTTTCCAATCTAGGGGTGGCTACACCTTC	CASSFQSRGGYTF
NA	TRBV28	TRBJ1-2	few	TGTGCCAGCAGTTTTGGGACTGGGCGCGGCTACACCTTC	CASSFGTGRGYTF
TRBD1	TRBV4-1	TRBJ1-1	NA	TGCGCCAGCAGCCTAGCTCAGACAGGGTCTAGGGCTTTCTTT	CASSLAQTGSRAFF
TRBD1	TRBV19	TRBJ2-7	few	TGTGCCAGTAGGGGGACAGCCTCCTACGAGCAGTACTTC	CASRGTASYEQYF
NA	TRBV19	TRBJ1-3	NA	TGTGCCAGTAGTATTGGGAGGGCGTCCGGAAACACCATATATTTT	CASSIGRASGNTIYF
NA	TRBV7-9	TRBJ2-7	once	TGTGCCAGCAGCAGAAAGTGGGGACCCAGGCCTACCTACGAGCAGTACTTC	CASSRKWGPRPTYEQYF
NA	TRBV29-1	TRBJ2-3	NA	TGCAGCGCACGACACAGTGATACGCAGTATTTT	CSARHSDTQYF
NA	TRBV7-6	TRBJ2-2	NA	TGTGCCAGCAGCCCGATATGGGAGCTGTTTTTT	CASSPIWELFF
NA	TRBV28	TRBJ1-2	NA	TGTGCCAGCAGTAAACAGGATGTTGGCTACACCTTC	CASSKQDVGYTF
TRBD2	TRBV5-6	TRBJ2-3	NA	TGTGCCAGCAGCCGGGAGGACCGATTCACAGATACGCAGTATTTT	CASSREDRFTDTQYF
NA	TRBV6-5	TRBJ1-1	NA	TGTGCCAGCACCTGGGGACAAATCACTGAAGCTTTCTTT	CASTWGQITEAFF
NA	TRBV4-2	TRBJ2-7	NA	TGTGCCAGCAGCCAAGACCGCCAGCTATCGTATCAGTACTTC	CASSQDRQLSYQYF
NA	TRBV29-1	TRBJ2-5	NA	TGCAGCGTTGACTTGGGACGACAAGAGACCCAGTACTTC	CSVDLGRQETQYF
NA	TRBV7-2	TRBJ2-1	once	TGTGCCAGCAGCTTTTATCCCGCCCCCTTAAATGAGCAGTTCTTC	CASSFYPAPLNEQFF
NA	TRBV6-2/TRBV6-3	TRBJ1-1	NA	TGTGCCAGCAGTCGAGACGGTTGGAACACTGAAGCTTTCTTT	CASSRDGWNTEAFF
NA	TRBV3-1/TRBV3-2	TRBJ1-5	NA	TGTGCCAGCAGCCTGGGCCCTAGCGGCAATCAGCCCCAGCATTTT	CASSLGPSGNQPQHF
NA	TRBV25-1	TRBJ1-2	NA	TGTGCCAGCAGTGAATATTCAGGGGAAGGCTATGGCTACACCTTC	CASSEYSGEGYGYTF
TRBD1	TRBV5-1	TRBJ2-2	NA	TGCGCCAGCAGCTTGACAGGGGGCGAAAACACCGGGGAGCTGTTTTTT	CASSLTGGENTGELFF
TRBD1	TRBV28	TRBJ1-2	NA	TGTGCCAGCATTCAAGGAACCGGGACAGGGGGCTACACCTTC	CASIQGTGTGGYTF
NA	TRBV15	TRBJ1-6	few	TGTGCCACCAGCAGGCCGGCGGACAATTCACCCCTCCACTTT	CATSRPADNSPLHF
TRBD2	TRBV19	TRBJ2-3	NA	TGTGCCAGTAGTAGGCACCTAGCGGGGGGGCGAAGCACAGATACGCAGTATTTT	CASSRHLAGGRSTDTQYF
NA	TRBV3-1/TRBV3-2	TRBJ2-5	NA	TGTGCCAGCAGCCAAGATTCGTGGGAGACCCAGTACTTC	CASSQDSWETQYF
TRBD1	TRBV30	TRBJ1-2	NA	TGTGCCTGGAATTACCGGGACAGGGGAGTGCCTGGTATCCCACATGGCTACACCTTC	CAWNYRDRGVPGIPHGYTF
NA	TRBV28	TRBJ2-7	NA	TGTGCCAGCACCGCCTCCTTAGTACAGTCTTGGGGGGTGCACGACTACGAGCAGTACTTC	CASTASLVQSWGVHDYEQYF
NA	TRBV6-1	TRBJ1-2	once	TGTGCCAGCAGTGAAGGGACAGCCCTTTATGGCTACACCTTC	CASSEGTALYGYTF
TRBD1	TRBV11-3	TRBJ2-1	NA	TGTGCCAGCAGCCGCACAGGACAGGGATCCTACAATGAGCAGTTCTTC	CASSRTGQGSYNEQFF
NA	TRBV6-1	TRBJ1-6	NA	TGTGCCAGCAGTGAAGCCAGGAGCAATTATAATTCACCCCTCCACTTT	CASSEARSNYNSPLHF
TRBD2	TRBV7-8	TRBJ2-1	once	TGTGCCAGCCGCGTGAGCGGGGGGAGCAATGAGCAGTTCTTC	CASRVSGGSNEQFF
TRBD1	TRBV11-3	TRBJ2-3	NA	TGTGCCAGCAGCTTTAGGGGACAGAGCACAGATACGCAGTATTTT	CASSFRGQSTDTQYF
NA	TRBV7-8	TRBJ1-1	NA	TGTGCCAGCAGCCGCTACGCGGGGGGCTCTACTGAAGCTTTCTTT	CASSRYAGGSTEAFF
NA	TRBV24-1	TRBJ1-4	once	TGTGCCACCAGTGATTTCAGGGAAAAACTGTTTTTT	CATSDFREKLFF
TRBD1	TRBV6-5	TRBJ1-1	few	TGTGCCAGCAAGGACAGGGTCTCCTCTGAAGCTTTCTTT	CASKDRVSSEAFF
NA	TRBV28	TRBJ2-1	NA	TGTGCCAGCCGACGGGGCACCTACAATGAGCAGTTCTTC	CASRRGTYNEQFF
TRBD1	TRBV2	TRBJ1-1	once	TGTGCCAGCAGTTCTTTGACAGGGGCCACTGAAGCTTTCTTT	CASSSLTGATEAFF
NA	TRBV6-1	TRBJ2-7	NA	TGTGCCAGCAGTGATGGGGGGGCCGGCTCCTACGAGCAGTACTTC	CASSDGGAGSYEQYF
NA	TRBV28	TRBJ1-5	NA	TGTGCCAGCAGGACCCAGGCGTATCAGCCCCAGCATTTT	CASRTQAYQPQHF
NA	TRBV5-1	TRBJ2-3	NA	TGCGCCAGCAGCTTGGGACAGGTGACCCGAGATACGCAGTATTTT	CASSLGQVTRDTQYF
NA	TRBV5-4	TRBJ1-1	NA	TGTGCCAGCAGCCGACGGGTGAACACTGAAGCTTTCTTT	CASSRRVNTEAFF
NA	TRBV10-2	TRBJ2-7	few	TGCGCCAGCAGTGAGTCGAGAGGGAGCCTTTACGAGCAGTACTTC	CASSESRGSLYEQYF
NA	TRBV12-5	TRBJ2-3	once	TGTGCTAGTGGTTTGCTCGATACGCAGTATTTT	CASGLLDTQYF
NA	TRBV5-8	TRBJ1-5	once	TGTGCCAGCAGCTTGGCGGGGGCTGGGAATCAGCCCCAGCATTTT	CASSLAGAGNQPQHF
NA	TRBV13	TRBJ1-4	NA	TGTGCCAGCAGCCAGGGTAATGAAAAACTGTTTTTT	CASSQGNEKLFF
TRBD2	TRBV7-8	TRBJ2-1	NA	TGTGCCAGCACCTTAGCGGGGTGGCAGGGATCTTACAATGAGCAGTTCTTC	CASTLAGWQGSYNEQFF